One sample yielded the 11 T cell receptor beta chains listed below, sequenced in a study of read filtering for tumor transcriptome and immune sequencing. The library was built from around 0.4 ug RNA with molecular barcoded adaptors for alpha/delta and beta/gamma chains. TCRdb re-analysed the reads in MiXCR, keeping a single row per CDR3 protein. The table shows about 90,000 distinct CDR3 sequences, with roughly an eighth occurring only once. The sequenced material came from a population of CD138-negative cells sorted from bone marrow. These receptors were taken from a donor at least 40 years old with multiple myeloma.

This clonotype was found a few times. The chain recombines TRBV21-1 with TRBJ2-2; the DNA was not compared with TRBD1, the D call given in the table. TRBV21-1 is annotated as a pseudogene. CDR3 length: 18 residues. CDR3 protein: CACSKCTGQRPSGGELFF. CDR3 in DNA: TGTGCCTGCAGCAAATGTACAGGCCAACGACCTTCGGGCGGGGAGCTGTTTTTT.

This clonotype was seen repeatedly, ten times or more. The chain joins TRBV29-1 to TRBJ2-7; D possibly corresponds to TRBD1 (5 bases). The CDR3 covers 11 residues. Deletions cut 6 bases from V and 3 bases from J, with 9 bases between. The germline CDR1 and CDR2 sequences are SQVTM and ANQGSEA. The CDR3 sequence: CSVDNNYEQYF. The CDR3 nucleotides read TGCAGCGTGGACAATAACTACGAGCAGTACTTC.

The chain couples TRBV10-3 to TRBJ1-5; D possibly corresponds to TRBD1 (5 bases). CDR1 and CDR2 from the germline V gene are ENHRY and SYGVKD. This CDR3 spans 14 amino acids. Trimming stripped 3 bases from V and 4 bases from J, with 10 bases between. The CDR3 DNA reads TGTGCCATCAGTGACAGGGATTGGAATCAGCCCCAGCATTTT. This gives the protein CAISDRDWNQPQHF.

This clonotype has ten or more counts. The chain couples TRBV6-1 to TRBJ2-1; TRBD1 agrees at 8 bases. The junction had 2 bases not matched to a gene; V was cut back by 5 bases and J by 5 bases. In germline, CDR1 is MNHNS, CDR2 SASEGT. There are 13 residues in the CDR3. CDR3 amino acids: CASSRTGNNEQFF. The CDR3 DNA sequence: TGTGCCAGCAGTCGGACAGGGAACAATGAGCAGTTCTTC.

At least ten counts were recorded for this clonotype. The V gene is TRBV20-1, the J gene TRBJ1-2; possibly TRBD1 for D (5 bases). The CDR3 runs 13 residues. Between the trimmed V and J ends, which lost 0 bases and 0 bases, there was a span of 5 bases. CDR1 is DFQATT and CDR2 is SNEGSKA in the germline V gene (reference sequence). The CDR3 sequence: CSARETANYGYTF. The CDR3, as DNA: TGCAGTGCTAGAGAGACAGCTAACTATGGCTACACCTTC.

This clonotype has ten or more counts. The rearrangement joins TRBV5-1 to TRBJ1-1; tentative D call: TRBD1 (5 bases). Germline V gene sequence: CDR1 SGHRS, CDR2 YFSETQ. This CDR3 is 14 amino acids long. V lost 4 bases to trimming and J lost 7 bases, with 17 bases between them. The CDR3 protein is CASSNLTGGGEAFF. Here the CDR3 DNA reads TGCGCCAGCAGCAACCTCACCGGGGGTGGTGAAGCTTTCTTT.

This clonotype is categorized as medium-sized. The rearrangement joins TRBV30 to TRBJ2-1; D gene ambiguous. Trimming took off 1 base at V and 4 bases at J, with 17 bases between the two ends. CDR1 is GTSNPN, CDR2 SVGIG, per germline (reference sequence). The CDR3 sequence is 16 residues long. The CDR3 bases are TGTGCCTGGAGTGCCTGGAGTAAAACGCAGTACAATGAGCAGTTCTTC. It yields the protein CAWSAWSKTQYNEQFF.

This clonotype was observed many times. The chain has TRBV20-1 and TRBJ1-5, with TRBD1 as a possible D gene (5 bases). Germline values: CDR1 DFQATT, CDR2 SNEGSKA (reference sequence). CDR3 size: 15 residues. V was cut by 3 bases and J by 2 bases, with 14 bases left in between. CDR3 region: CSARRWGAGNQPQHF. DNA of the CDR3: TGCAGTGCTAGGAGATGGGGCGCGGGCAATCAGCCCCAGCATTTT.

Regarding this clonotype: A much more abundant neighbour one base away suggests this may be a read error. The gene calls are TRBV29-1 and TRBJ2-5; D not certain. This CDR3 comprises 12 residues. Germline V gene data show CDR1 as SQVTM and CDR2 as ANQGSEA. This CDR3 reads CSVGRDLETLYF. The CDR3 nucleotides are TGCAGCGTTGGTCGTGACTTGGAGACCCTGTACTTC.

The chain links TRBV11-3 to TRBJ2-1, with D hard to call. Trimming left V 4 bases short and J 4 bases short, with 8 bases between. The CDR3 has 13 amino acids. Looked up from germline, CDR1 is SGHNT and CDR2 is YENEEA. CDR3 loop: CASSSLGYNEQFF. The CDR3 nucleotides are TGTGCCAGCAGCTCTTTGGGGTACAATGAGCAGTTCTTC. Together with reference TRBV11-3 and TRBJ2-1, the CDR3 gives the full variable domain: EAGVVQSPRYKIIEKKQPVAFWCNPISGHNTLYWYLQNLGQGPELLIRYENEEAVDDSQLPKDRFSAERLKGVDSTLKIQPAELGDSAVYLCASSSLGYNEQFFGPGTRLTVL.

This clonotype has a count of ten or more. The CDR3 region has the DNA TGCGCCAGCAGCTTGGGGGCAGTAGCGGGTGGTTCTTCATCCGAGCAGTTCTTC. Translating it yields CASSLGAVAGGSSSEQFF. V is TRBV5-1 and J is TRBJ2-1, with 7 bases fitting TRBD2. V was clipped by 0 bases and J by 10 bases; unmatched bases: 19. Per the germline V gene, CDR1 is SGHRS and CDR2 is YFSETQ. The CDR3 is 18 amino acids.